This TCR beta chain is drawn from a study of T-cell memory formation after mild COVID-19. The TCR alpha and TCR beta cDNA libraries, bearing sample barcodes and UMIs, were generated by 5'RACE using constant-segment primers. MiXCR, run by TCRdb on the 5' RACE reads, gives a single entry per CDR3 protein. The data show about 620,000 distinct CDR3 sequences, approximately 18% seen once. The CDR3 contains 17 residues. Germline values: CDR1 MNHEY, CDR2 SVGEGT. V shed 5 bases and J 1 base; nucleotides not matched to a gene: 11. The chain links TRBV6-2 or TRBV6-3 to TRBJ2-3, with 8 bases matching TRBD2. This TCR derives from an adult woman who had mild COVID-19 (a few samples of this study predate the infection). Cell type and time point are not known. The sequenced sample consisted of PBMCs or a T cell subset sorted from them (not recorded which). The CDR3 spells CASSDTGLVGGTDTQYF. Written as DNA, the CDR3 is TGTGCCAGCAGTGATACGGGACTAGTGGGGGGCACAGATACGCAGTATTTT.